The 11 T cell receptor beta chains below all came from one sample that was sequenced in a study of blood T cell repertoires in COVID-19. Method: immunoSEQ multiplex PCR; TCRdb's copy keeps in-frame clones and lacks some. The sample has around 420,000 clones, roughly 90% seen once; the top ten hold 2% to 2.5%. Sequencing was done on a sample of PBMCs or T cells enriched from blood (not recorded which). Every receptor here comes from a woman aged 40 to 50 with acute COVID-19.

The chain combines TRBV6-5 with TRBJ2-1; unclear D gene. CDR1 and CDR2 (germline): MNHEY, SVGAGI. The CDR3 loop spans 13 amino acids. V was clipped by 3 bases and J by 0 bases, with 3 bases between them. In nucleotides, the CDR3 is TGTGCCAGCAGTTATAGCTCCTACAATGAGCAGTTCTTC. This encodes CASSYSSYNEQFF.

This chain joins TRBV5-1 and TRBJ2-1; 15 nucleotides align to TRBD2. Germline V lookup: CDR1 SGHRS, CDR2 YFSETQ. V shed 6 bases, J shed 5 bases, and the junction held 6 bases outside the gene matches. The length of the CDR3 is 16 residues. The CDR3 loop reads CASIQGTSGGNNEQFF. The CDR3 nucleotides are TGCGCCAGCATCCAAGGGACTAGCGGGGGGAACAATGAGCAGTTCTTC.

V gene TRBV12-5 combines with J gene TRBJ1-2; the D gene is possibly TRBD1 (6 bases). The V end lost 4 bases, the J end lost 8 bases, and 11 bases lay between the germline ends. Germline CDR1 LGHNT, CDR2 FRNRAP. This CDR3 has 12 residues. In DNA, the CDR3 is TGTGCTAGTGGTTCCAGGGGACGCGGCTACACCTTC. Translation gives CASGSRGRGYTF.

This sequence joins TRBV10-1 and TRBJ2-1, with 9 bases lining up with TRBD2. The CDR3 is 17 amino acids. Germline V gene lookup returns CDR1 WNHNN and CDR2 SYGVQD (reference sequence). V trimming: 7 bases; J trimming: 8 bases; junction bases outside the gene matches: 18. CDR3 amino acids: CASIALCRGGALDEQFF. The CDR3 nucleotides read TGCGCCAGCATCGCCCTTTGTCGCGGGGGGGCTTTGGATGAGCAGTTCTTC.

This chain uses TRBV27 with TRBJ1-1; the D gene is possibly TRBD1 (5 bases). The CDR3 length is 14 residues. Trimming took 6 bases from V and 0 from J, leaving 11 bases between them. Germline V gene sequence: CDR1 MNHEY, CDR2 SMNVEV (reference sequence). The CDR3 bases are TGTGCCAGCAGACCGGGGGTTATGAACACTGAAGCTTTCTTT. Translation gives CASRPGVMNTEAFF.

The rearrangement links TRBV29-1 to TRBJ1-2; D uncertain. The CDR3 contains 11 residues. Trimming cost V 6 bases and J 7 bases, with 12 bases left between them. Germline values: CDR1 SQVTM, CDR2 ANQGSEA. CDR3 nucleotide sequence: TGCAGCGTGAACCTCGGTACTGGCTACACCTTC. It is translated as CSVNLGTGYTF.

This clone was recorded once. The CDR3 DNA sequence: TGTGCCAGCAGCCGAACCACAGGGGGCATGGGGCAGCCCCAGCATTTT. It yields the protein CASSRTTGGMGQPQHF. The rearrangement joins TRBV9 to TRBJ1-5; 9 bases agree with TRBD1. With 4 bases clipped from V and 7 bases from J, the junction kept 12 bases outside the gene matches. In germline, CDR1 is SGDLS, CDR2 YYNGEE. The CDR3 is 16 amino acids.

The rearrangement links TRBV5-1 to TRBJ1-4; D unclear. The V and J ends lost 0 bases and 6 bases respectively, with 9 bases between them. Germline CDR1 is SGHRS and CDR2 is YFSETQ. The CDR3 extends over 14 amino acids. The CDR3 nucleotides are TGCGCCAGCAGCTTGGTTCCGGGAGATGAAAAACTGTTTTTT. Protein sequence: CASSLVPGDEKLFF.

The gene calls are TRBV4-1 and TRBJ2-2; the match to TRBD2 covers 14 bases. This CDR3 has 18 amino acids. Losses at the gene ends were 5 bases for V and 5 bases for J; bases not matched to a gene: 10. Per the germline V gene, CDR1 is MGHRA and CDR2 is YSYEKL. The CDR3 region has the DNA TGCGCCAGCAGCTTCAAGACTAGCGGGGGGGCTAGGACCGGGGAGCTGTTTTTT. As protein: CASSFKTSGGARTGELFF.

J is TRBJ1-1 and V is TRBV6-6; D unclear. Trimming removed 4 bases from V and 0 bases from J, with 6 bases in between. The CDR3 runs to 13 residues. Germline V gives CDR1 MNHNY, CDR2 SVGAGI (reference sequence). CDR3 region: CASSSVMNTEAFF. In nucleotides, the CDR3 is TGTGCCAGCAGTTCAGTTATGAACACTGAAGCTTTCTTT.

In its sample, this clone was seen a few times. The rearrangement uses TRBV11-2 and TRBJ2-2; 9 bases line up with TRBD1. The germline V gene has CDR1 SGHAT and CDR2 FQNNGV. The CDR3 sequence is 16 residues long. The V segment lost 6 bases and the J segment 2 bases; nucleotides outside the gene matches: 7. As DNA, the CDR3 is TGTGCCAGCAGTTGGACAGGGGATTTCAACACCGGGGAGCTGTTTTTT. Translated: CASSWTGDFNTGELFF.